These 6 T cell receptor beta chains originate from one sample sequenced in a study of control samples from healthy donors and cancer patients. This table comes from immunoSEQ multiplex PCR, and its TCRdb copy is limited to in-frame clones, with some not included. The table lists around 140,000 clones, around 94% of them singletons. The sequenced sample consisted of blood. These receptors all stem from a man aged 35 to 55 in good health.

The V call is TRBV14, the J call TRBJ1-2, with a possible D match to TRBD1 (6 bases). The CDR3 is 14 amino acids. V lost 0 bases and J 4 bases, leaving 9 bases between the germline ends. The germline gives CDR1 SGHDN, CDR2 FVKESK. The DNA for the CDR3 is TGTGCCAGCAGCCAAGACAGGACAGCCTATGGCTACACCTTC. It is translated as CASSQDRTAYGYTF.

V gene TRBV27 combines with J gene TRBJ1-5; D not certain. The CDR3 is 14 residues long. The V end lost 3 bases, the J end lost 4 bases, and 10 bases lay between the germline ends. Germline V lookup: CDR1 MNHEY, CDR2 SMNVEV (reference sequence). For the CDR3, the DNA is TGTGCCAGCAGTTTCAAAGGGCCTAATCAGCCCCAGCATTTT. Its protein product is CASSFKGPNQPQHF.

This chain uses TRBV6-1 with TRBJ2-5; 8 bases line up with TRBD1. Germline CDR1 is MNHNS and CDR2 is SASEGT. The CDR3 runs to 15 residues. V was clipped by 4 bases and J by 4 bases; unmatched bases: 8. CDR3 sequence: CASSGAGGQRETQYF. DNA for the CDR3: TGTGCCAGCAGTGGAGCAGGGGGCCAGAGAGAGACCCAGTACTTC.

The V call is TRBV7-6, the J call TRBJ2-1; 12 positions agree with TRBD2. Germline assignment: CDR1 SGHVS and CDR2 FNYEAQ. The CDR3 length is 15 residues. V lost 8 bases, J lost 4 bases, and 6 bases stayed unmatched. The CDR3 DNA reads as TGTGCCAGCCAACTAGCGGGGGGCCATTACAATGAGCAGTTCTTC. As protein: CASQLAGGHYNEQFF.

The chain is built from TRBV27 and TRBJ1-2, with D possibly being TRBD1 (6 bases). The CDR3 extends over 18 amino acids. Looked up from germline, CDR1 is MNHEY and CDR2 is SMNVEV (reference sequence). Trimming removed 6 bases at V and 5 bases at J, with 28 bases between. CDR3 coding DNA: TGTGCCAGCAGACGATTGGGGGAACAGGGTAGAGGGAGGTATGGCTACACCTTC. It specifies CASRRLGEQGRGRYGYTF.

This chain connects TRBV13 to TRBJ2-2; the match to TRBD2 covers 10 bases. The germline V gene encodes CDR1 PRHDT and CDR2 FYEKMQ (reference sequence). The ends lost 4 bases at V and 4 bases at J; junction bases unmatched: 15. This CDR3 comprises 19 residues. CDR3 sequence reads: CASSSTLAGGPDITGELFF. The CDR3 nucleotides read TGTGCCAGCAGCTCCACCTTAGCGGGGGGCCCCGATATCACCGGGGAGCTGTTTTTT.